These 18 T cell receptor beta chains originate from one sample sequenced in a study of blood T cell repertoires in COVID-19. Method: immunoSEQ multiplex PCR; TCRdb's copy keeps in-frame clones and lacks some. This table has about 190,000 clones, 90% appearing once. The sample consisted of peripheral blood. The receptors shown here come from a man in his forties or fifties with acute or convalescent COVID-19.

V usage is TRBV5-6 and J usage is TRBJ2-1, with 9 positions matching TRBD2. Germline V gene data show CDR1 as SGHDT and CDR2 as YYEEEE. V shed 2 bases, J shed 1 base, and the junction held 1 base outside the gene matches. This CDR3 region has 15 residues. DNA for the CDR3: TGTGCCAGCAGCTTTGCGGGGGGGTCCTACAATGAGCAGTTCTTC. Its protein product is CASSFAGGSYNEQFF.

V and J are TRBV7-8 and TRBJ2-2; 10 bases are shared with TRBD1. The germline V gene encodes CDR1 SGHVS and CDR2 FQNEAQ. This CDR3 spans 16 amino acids. V dropped 7 bases and J dropped 6; count of bases not matched to a gene: 11. CDR3 loop: CASKIRDRGLAGELFF. CDR3 DNA sequence: TGTGCCAGCAAAATCCGGGACAGGGGTTTGGCCGGGGAGCTGTTTTTT.

This sequence joins TRBV2 and TRBJ1-6; possible D gene TRBD1, 6 bases. CDR1 is SNHLY, CDR2 FYNNEI, per germline. The CDR3 sequence is 16 residues long. Trimming pared 5 bases from V and 3 bases from J, leaving 14 bases between. In nucleotides, the CDR3 is TGTGCCAGCAGTCCGGACAGCTTAAACTATAATTCACCCCTCCACTTT. This encodes CASSPDSLNYNSPLHF.

V gene TRBV11-2 combines with J gene TRBJ1-1; D gene unclear. Germline-derived CDR1 and CDR2 are SGHAT and FQNNGV. The CDR3 runs to 11 residues. Trimming removed 4 bases at V and 6 bases at J, with 6 bases between. CDR3 bases: TGTGCCAGCAGCTGGACTGCTGAAGCTTTCTTT. Encoded protein: CASSWTAEAFF.

V gene TRBV6-5 combines with J gene TRBJ2-1; tentative D call: TRBD2 (5 bases). The CDR3 length is 15 residues. Germline values: CDR1 MNHEY, CDR2 SVGAGI. Trimming removed 2 bases at V and 0 bases at J, with 8 bases between. The CDR3 is CASSYEGSSYNEQFF. As DNA, the CDR3 is TGTGCCAGCAGTTACGAGGGTAGCTCCTACAATGAGCAGTTCTTC.

The DNA for the CDR3 is TGCGCCAGCAGCCACAGCGGGCGGGGGAAGAATGAGCAGTTCTTC. Protein: CASSHSGRGKNEQFF. The rearrangement links TRBV4-3 to TRBJ2-1; TRBD2 matches at 7 bases. Losses at the gene ends were 3 bases for V and 7 bases for J; bases not matched to a gene: 9. This CDR3 contains 15 residues. CDR1 is LGHNA and CDR2 is YSLEER in the germline V gene.

This chain joins TRBV7-8 and TRBJ1-4; the D gene is possibly TRBD1 (6 bases). The CDR3 runs to 15 residues. Deletions cut 5 bases from V and 6 bases from J, with 16 bases between. Germline assignment: CDR1 SGHVS and CDR2 FQNEAQ. CDR3 DNA: TGTGCCAGCAGCCCCGATGACAGGCCGTATGAAAAACTGTTTTTT. Translating gives CASSPDDRPYEKLFF.

This chain connects TRBV10-2 to TRBJ2-1; 10 nucleotides line up with TRBD2. There are 14 residues in the CDR3. Trimming took 7 bases from V and 7 from J; bases not matched to a gene: 7. The germline V gene encodes CDR1 WSHSY and CDR2 SAAADI. This CDR3 is CASTPGLALNEQFF. CDR3 sequence (DNA): TGCGCCAGCACCCCGGGACTAGCGCTAAATGAGCAGTTCTTC.

This clone has only a few counts. This chain joins TRBV4-2 and TRBJ2-7, with 9 bases matching TRBD2. With V trimmed by 4 bases and J by 0 bases, 4 bases remained unmatched. CDR1 LGHNA and CDR2 YNFKEQ come from the germline V gene. This CDR3 has 15 amino acids. The CDR3 region is CASSRDSGSSYEQYF. In DNA, the CDR3 is TGTGCCAGCAGCCGAGATAGCGGGAGCTCCTACGAGCAGTACTTC.

The rearrangement joins TRBV28 to TRBJ2-5; 12 bases line up with TRBD2. The V segment lost 1 base and the J segment 1 base; nucleotides outside the gene matches: 1. CDR1 is MDHEN and CDR2 is SYDVKM in the germline V gene. This CDR3 spans 16 amino acids. CDR3 region: CASSLSLAGGQETQYF. In DNA form, the CDR3 reads TGTGCCAGCAGTTTATCACTAGCGGGGGGCCAAGAGACCCAGTACTTC.

V and J are TRBV19 and TRBJ1-4; D gene ambiguous. The germline CDR1 and CDR2 sequences are LNHDA and SQIVND (reference sequence). Deletions cut 1 base from V and 0 bases from J, with 15 bases between. The CDR3 is 18 residues long. The CDR3: CASSIATIGIATNEKLFF. CDR3 DNA sequence: TGTGCCAGTAGTATAGCCACCATCGGTATTGCAACTAATGAAAAACTGTTTTTT.

A single count supports this clone. V and J are TRBV6-2 or TRBV6-3 and TRBJ1-6; D is possibly TRBD1 (6 bases). The CDR3 runs to 14 residues. Germline V gene data show CDR1 as MNHEY and CDR2 as SVGEGT. Trimming cost V 6 bases and J 7 bases, with 13 bases left between them. CDR3 bases: TGTGCCAGCAGCGCCCGGACAGAGAATTCACCCCTCCACTTT. Translating gives CASSARTENSPLHF.

This chain uses TRBV28 with TRBJ1-4; 12 bases agree with TRBD1. With V trimmed by 4 bases and J by 4 bases, 7 bases remained unmatched. The germline CDR1 and CDR2 sequences are MDHEN and SYDVKM. The CDR3 sequence is 17 residues long. As DNA, the CDR3 is TGTGCCAGCAGTTCGGGACAGGGGGCGCGTAATAATGAAAAACTGTTTTTT. Translated, it gives CASSSGQGARNNEKLFF.

J is TRBJ1-4 and V is TRBV28, with no clear D. Germline V gene lookup returns CDR1 MDHEN and CDR2 SYDVKM. CDR3 size: 13 residues. The V gene lost 6 bases and the J gene lost 8 bases, with 13 bases spanning the gap. CDR3 protein: CASRAVVWEKLFF. DNA of the CDR3: TGTGCCAGCAGGGCAGTCGTATGGGAAAAACTGTTTTTT.

Only one count was recorded for this clone. V and J are TRBV29-1 and TRBJ1-4; D not resolved. V shed 7 bases and J shed 1 base, with 16 bases lying between them. Germline assignment: CDR1 SQVTM and CDR2 ANQGSEA. This CDR3 has 15 amino acids. In DNA, the CDR3 is TGCAGCGCCGTCCCATTGTCCGGAACTAATGAAAAACTGTTTTTT. It is translated as CSAVPLSGTNEKLFF.

This chain links TRBV6-6 with TRBJ1-4; no clear D. The CDR3 runs 14 residues. CDR1 and CDR2 from the germline V gene are MNHNY and SVGAGI (reference sequence). V lost 7 bases to trimming and J lost 2 bases, with 11 bases between them. The CDR3 region is CASTADTTNEKLFF. DNA of the CDR3: TGTGCCAGCACCGCAGACACCACTAATGAAAAACTGTTTTTT.

This clone came up once. The chain is built from TRBV28 and TRBJ1-4; D gene ambiguous. Germline V gene lookup returns CDR1 MDHEN and CDR2 SYDVKM. Deletions cut 2 bases from V and 5 bases from J, with 9 bases between. This CDR3 spans 14 amino acids. The CDR3 spells CASSLPDGNEKLFF. CDR3 DNA sequence: TGTGCCAGCAGTTTACCCGACGGGAATGAAAAACTGTTTTTT. Using reference TRBV28 and TRBJ1-4 for the parts outside the CDR3, the full variable domain is DVKVTQSSRYLVKRTGEKVFLECVQDMDHENMFWYRQDPGLGLRLIYFSYDVKMKEKGDIPEGYSVSREKKERFSLILESASTNQTSMYLCASSLPDGNEKLFFGSGTQLSVL.

This sequence joins TRBV6-5 and TRBJ2-7; 9 nucleotides match TRBD2. Germline V CDR1 and CDR2: MNHEY, SVGAGI. The CDR3 sequence is 13 residues long. V gave up 6 bases and J gave up 4 bases; unmatched junction bases: 4. The CDR3 nucleotides are TGTGCCAGCAGGAGGACTAGCGAGTACGAGCAGTACTTC. As protein: CASRRTSEYEQYF.